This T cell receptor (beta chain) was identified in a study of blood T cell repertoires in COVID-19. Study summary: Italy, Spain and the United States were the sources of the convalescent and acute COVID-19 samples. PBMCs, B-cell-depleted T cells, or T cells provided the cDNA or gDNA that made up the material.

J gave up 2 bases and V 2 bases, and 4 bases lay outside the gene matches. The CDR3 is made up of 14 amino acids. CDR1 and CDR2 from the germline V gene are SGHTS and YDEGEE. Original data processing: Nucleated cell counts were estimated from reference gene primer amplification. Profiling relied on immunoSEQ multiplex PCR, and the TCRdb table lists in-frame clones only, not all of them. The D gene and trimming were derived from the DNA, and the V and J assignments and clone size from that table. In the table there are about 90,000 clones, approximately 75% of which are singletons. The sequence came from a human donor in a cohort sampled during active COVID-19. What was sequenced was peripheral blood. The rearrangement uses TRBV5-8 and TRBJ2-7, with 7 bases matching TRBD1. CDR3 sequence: CASSFLDRTYEQYF. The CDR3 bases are TGTGCCAGCAGCTTTCTGGACAGGACCTACGAGCAGTACTTC.